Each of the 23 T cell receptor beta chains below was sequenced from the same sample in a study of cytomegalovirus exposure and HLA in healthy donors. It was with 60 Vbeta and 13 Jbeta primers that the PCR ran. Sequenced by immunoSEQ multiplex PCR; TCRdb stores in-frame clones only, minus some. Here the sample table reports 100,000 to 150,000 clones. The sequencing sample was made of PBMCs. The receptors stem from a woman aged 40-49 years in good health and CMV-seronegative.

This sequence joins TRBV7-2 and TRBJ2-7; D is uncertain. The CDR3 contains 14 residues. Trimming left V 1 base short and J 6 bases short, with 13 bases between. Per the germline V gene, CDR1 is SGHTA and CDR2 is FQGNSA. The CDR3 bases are TGTGCCAGCAGCTTAGTAGCCCTTCTCGGCGAGCAGTACTTC. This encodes CASSLVALLGEQYF.

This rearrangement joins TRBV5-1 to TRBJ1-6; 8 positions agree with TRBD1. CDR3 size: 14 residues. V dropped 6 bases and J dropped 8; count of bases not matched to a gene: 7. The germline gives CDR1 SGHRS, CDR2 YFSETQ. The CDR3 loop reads CASTSGTGDSPLHF. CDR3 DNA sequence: TGCGCCAGCACCTCCGGGACAGGCGATTCACCCCTCCACTTT.

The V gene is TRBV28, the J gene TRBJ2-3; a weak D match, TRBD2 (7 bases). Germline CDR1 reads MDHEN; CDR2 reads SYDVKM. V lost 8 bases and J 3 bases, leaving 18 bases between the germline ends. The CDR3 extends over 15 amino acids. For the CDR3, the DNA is TGTGCCAGCTCACCTCAGGGGAGGGGGACAGATACGCAGTATTTT. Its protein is CASSPQGRGTDTQYF.

The CDR3 protein is CASSLRGGSTDTQYF. In DNA, the CDR3 is TGTGCCAGCAGCTTACGGGGGGGATCCACAGATACGCAGTATTTT. The chain links TRBV11-2 to TRBJ2-3; 8 bases align to TRBD2. The ends lost 2 bases at V and 2 bases at J; junction bases unmatched: 3. Germline CDR1 SGHAT, CDR2 FQNNGV. The CDR3 runs 15 residues.

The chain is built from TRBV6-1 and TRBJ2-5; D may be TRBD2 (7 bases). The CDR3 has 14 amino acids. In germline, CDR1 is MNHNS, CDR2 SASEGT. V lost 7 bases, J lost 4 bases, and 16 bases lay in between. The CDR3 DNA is TGTGCCAGCATAGGAGGGGGGGCCGGAGAGACCCAGTACTTC. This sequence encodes CASIGGGAGETQYF.

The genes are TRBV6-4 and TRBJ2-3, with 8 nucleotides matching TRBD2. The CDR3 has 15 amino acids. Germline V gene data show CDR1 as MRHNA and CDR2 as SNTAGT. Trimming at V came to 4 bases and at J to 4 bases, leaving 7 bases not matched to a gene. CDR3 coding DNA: TGTGCCAGCAGTGTAGGCCGGGGGGGTTCAGATACGCAGTATTTT. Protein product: CASSVGRGGSDTQYF.

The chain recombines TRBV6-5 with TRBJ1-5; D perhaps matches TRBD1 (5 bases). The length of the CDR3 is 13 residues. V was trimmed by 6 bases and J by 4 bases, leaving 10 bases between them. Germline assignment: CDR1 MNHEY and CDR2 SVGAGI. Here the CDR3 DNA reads TGTGCCAGCAGGAGGGAGGGGAATCAGCCCCAGCATTTT. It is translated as CASRREGNQPQHF.

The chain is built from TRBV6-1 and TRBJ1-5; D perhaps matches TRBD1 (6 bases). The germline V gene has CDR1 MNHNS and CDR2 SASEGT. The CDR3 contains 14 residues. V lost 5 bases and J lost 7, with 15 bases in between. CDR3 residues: CASSHSGGGQPQHF. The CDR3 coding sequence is TGTGCCAGCAGTCACTCGGGGGGCGGCCAGCCCCAGCATTTT.

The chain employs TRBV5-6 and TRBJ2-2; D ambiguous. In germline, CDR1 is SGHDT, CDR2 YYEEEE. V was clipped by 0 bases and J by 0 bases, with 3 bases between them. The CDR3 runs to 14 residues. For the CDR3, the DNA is TGTGCCAGCAGCTTGGTAACGAACACCGGGGAGCTGTTTTTT. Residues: CASSLVTNTGELFF. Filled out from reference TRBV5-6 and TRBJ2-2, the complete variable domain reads DAGVTQSPTHLIKTRGQQVTLRCSPKSGHDTVSWYQQALGQGPQFIFQYYEEEERQRGNFPDRFSGHQFPNYSSELNVNALLLGDSALYLCASSLVTNTGELFFGEGSRLTVL.

CDR3 DNA: TGTGCCACCAGTCCACGGACAGCGTCCTACAATGAGCAGTTCTTC. Encoded protein: CATSPRTASYNEQFF. This sequence joins TRBV15 and TRBJ2-1; D possibly corresponds to TRBD1 (6 bases). Germline V gives CDR1 LNHNV, CDR2 YYDKDF (reference sequence). Trimming cost V 6 bases and J 1 base, with 13 bases left between them. The length of the CDR3 is 15 residues. Variable domain in full (rest from reference TRBV15 and TRBJ2-1): DAMVIQNPRYQVTQFGKPVTLSCSQTLNHNVMYWYQQKSSQAPKLLFHYYDKDFNNEADTPDNFQSRRPNTSFCFLDIRSPGLGDTAMYLCATSPRTASYNEQFFGPGTRLTVL.

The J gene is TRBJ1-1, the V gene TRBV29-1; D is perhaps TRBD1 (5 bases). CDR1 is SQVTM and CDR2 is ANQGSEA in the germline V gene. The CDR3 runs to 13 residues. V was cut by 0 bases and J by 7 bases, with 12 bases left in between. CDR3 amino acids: CSVEDARQFEAFF. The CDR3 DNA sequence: TGCAGCGTTGAAGACGCAAGACAGTTTGAAGCTTTCTTT.

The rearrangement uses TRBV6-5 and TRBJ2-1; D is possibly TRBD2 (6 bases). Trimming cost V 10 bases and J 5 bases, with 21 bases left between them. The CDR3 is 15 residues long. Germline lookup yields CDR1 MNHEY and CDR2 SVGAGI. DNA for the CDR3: TGTGCCACCCACACGCCCCGGGACTTTAACAATGAGCAGTTCTTC. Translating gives CATHTPRDFNNEQFF.

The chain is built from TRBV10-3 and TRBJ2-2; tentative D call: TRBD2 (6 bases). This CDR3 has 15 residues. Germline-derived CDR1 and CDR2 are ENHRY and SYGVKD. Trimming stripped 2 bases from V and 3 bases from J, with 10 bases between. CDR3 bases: TGTGCCATCAGTGAGCTAGGAGGGGACACCGGGGAGCTGTTTTTT. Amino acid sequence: CAISELGGDTGELFF.

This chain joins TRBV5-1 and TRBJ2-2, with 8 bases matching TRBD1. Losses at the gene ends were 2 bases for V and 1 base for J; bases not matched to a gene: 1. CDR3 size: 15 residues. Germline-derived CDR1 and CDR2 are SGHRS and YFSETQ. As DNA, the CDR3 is TGCGCCAGCAGCTTCGACAGGGGGAACACCGGGGAGCTGTTTTTT. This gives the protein CASSFDRGNTGELFF.

The CDR3 loop reads CSVEDSQGQPQHF. The DNA of the CDR3 is TGCAGCGTTGAAGACTCCCAGGGACAGCCCCAGCATTTT. The J gene is TRBJ1-5, the V gene TRBV29-1, with D maybe TRBD1 (5 bases). From germline, CDR1 is SQVTM and CDR2 ANQGSEA. Trimming took off 0 bases at V and 7 bases at J, with 10 bases between the two ends. The CDR3 runs 13 residues.

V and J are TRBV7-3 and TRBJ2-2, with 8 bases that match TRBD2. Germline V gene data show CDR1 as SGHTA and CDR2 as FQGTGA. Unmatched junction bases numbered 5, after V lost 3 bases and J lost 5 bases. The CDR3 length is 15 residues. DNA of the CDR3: TGTGCCAGCAGCTTGAGCGGGGGACGTACCGGGGAGCTGTTTTTT. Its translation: CASSLSGGRTGELFF.

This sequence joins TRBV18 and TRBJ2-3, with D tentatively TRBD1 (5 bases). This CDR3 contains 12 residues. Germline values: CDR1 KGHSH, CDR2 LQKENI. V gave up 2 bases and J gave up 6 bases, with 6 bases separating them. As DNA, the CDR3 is TGTGCCAGCTCACCAGGGGCGGATACGCAGTATTTT. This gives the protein CASSPGADTQYF.

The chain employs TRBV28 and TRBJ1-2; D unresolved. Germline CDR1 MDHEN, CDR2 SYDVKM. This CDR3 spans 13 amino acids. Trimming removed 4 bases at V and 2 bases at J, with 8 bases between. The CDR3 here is CASSSQLNYGYTF. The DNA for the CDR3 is TGTGCCAGCAGTTCACAGTTAAACTATGGCTACACCTTC.

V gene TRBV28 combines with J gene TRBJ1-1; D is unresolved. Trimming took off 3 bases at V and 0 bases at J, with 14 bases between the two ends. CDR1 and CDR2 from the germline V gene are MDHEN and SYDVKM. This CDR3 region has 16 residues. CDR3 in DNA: TGTGCCAGCAGTTTGAGTAAGCTGAGCATGAACACTGAAGCTTTCTTT. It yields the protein CASSLSKLSMNTEAFF.

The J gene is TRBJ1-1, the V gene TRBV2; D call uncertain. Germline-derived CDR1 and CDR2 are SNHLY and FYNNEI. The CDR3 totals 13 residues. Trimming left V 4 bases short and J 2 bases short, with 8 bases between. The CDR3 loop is CASSVQENTEAFF. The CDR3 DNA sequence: TGTGCCAGCAGTGTTCAGGAAAACACTGAAGCTTTCTTT. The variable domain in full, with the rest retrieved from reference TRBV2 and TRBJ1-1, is EPEVTQTPSHQVTQMGQEVILRCVPISNHLYFYWYRQILGQKVEFLVSFYNNEISEKSEIFDDQFSVERPDGSNFTLKIRSTKLEDSAMYFCASSVQENTEAFFGQGTRLTVV.

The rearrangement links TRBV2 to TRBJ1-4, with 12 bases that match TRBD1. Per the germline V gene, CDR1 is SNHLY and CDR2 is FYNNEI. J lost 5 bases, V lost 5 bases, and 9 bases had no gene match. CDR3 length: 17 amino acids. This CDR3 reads CASSSGQGASQNEKLFF. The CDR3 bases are TGTGCCAGCAGTTCGGGACAGGGGGCATCCCAGAATGAAAAACTGTTTTTT. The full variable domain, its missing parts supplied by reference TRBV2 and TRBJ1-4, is EPEVTQTPSHQVTQMGQEVILRCVPISNHLYFYWYRQILGQKVEFLVSFYNNEISEKSEIFDDQFSVERPDGSNFTLKIRSTKLEDSAMYFCASSSGQGASQNEKLFFGSGTQLSVL.

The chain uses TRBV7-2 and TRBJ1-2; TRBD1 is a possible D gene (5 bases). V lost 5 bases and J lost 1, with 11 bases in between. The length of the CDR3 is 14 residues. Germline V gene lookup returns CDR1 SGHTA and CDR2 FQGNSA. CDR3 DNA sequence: TGTGCCAGCAGCCGTTCACAGGATAACTATGGCTACACCTTC. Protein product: CASSRSQDNYGYTF. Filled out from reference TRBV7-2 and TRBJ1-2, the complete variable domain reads GAGVSQSPSNKVTEKGKDVELRCDPISGHTALYWYRQSLGQGLEFLIYFQGNSAPDKSGLPSDRFSAERTGGSVSTLTIQRTQQEDSAVYLCASSRSQDNYGYTFGSGTRLTVV.

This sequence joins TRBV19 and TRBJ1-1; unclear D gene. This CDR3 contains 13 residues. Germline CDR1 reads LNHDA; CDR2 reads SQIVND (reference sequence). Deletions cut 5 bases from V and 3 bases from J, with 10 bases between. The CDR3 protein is CASSVELDTEAFF. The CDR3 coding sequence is TGTGCCAGTAGTGTGGAGTTGGACACTGAAGCTTTCTTT.